Listed here are 19 T cell receptor beta chains from one sample, sequenced in a study of T cells in Graves' hyperthyroidism and ophthalmopathy. The source material, RNA transcripts, was used to amplify TCR beta CDR3 regions. Using the HTBI primer set, a first-round RT-PCR was run on the TCR CDR3. TCRdb itself ran the multiplex PCR reads through MiXCR, one entry per CDR3 protein. The sample carries nearly 600,000 distinct CDR3 sequences, approximately 15% recorded once. Sequences were obtained from blood. These TCRs come from a woman under 30 with Graves' ophthalmopathy.

The rearrangement links TRBV4-2 to TRBJ2-7; D remains ambiguous. Germline CDR1 and CDR2: LGHNA and YNFKEQ. Trimming shortened V by 0 bases and J by 0 bases, and 12 bases separated the two germline ends. This CDR3 is built from 16 residues. The CDR3, as DNA: TGTGCCAGCAGCCAAGATTGGCCTCAGGACTCCTACGAGCAGTACTTC. Its translation: CASSQDWPQDSYEQYF.

The V call is TRBV19, the J call TRBJ2-3; D gene uncertain. Germline V CDR1 and CDR2: LNHDA, SQIVND (reference sequence). This CDR3 is built from 13 residues. V was trimmed by 6 bases and J by 1 base, leaving 8 bases between them. In DNA form, the CDR3 reads TGTGCCAGTAGCGACGCAGGCACAGATACGCAGTATTTT. It specifies CASSDAGTDTQYF.

This clonotype was detected ten times or more. The chain carries TRBV12-5 and TRBJ2-3; no clear D. Germline loops: CDR1 LGHNT, CDR2 FRNRAP. The CDR3 spans 13 residues. V was pared by 6 bases and J by 3 bases, with 10 bases between. Here the CDR3 reads CASGLLGTDTQYF. CDR3 in DNA: TGTGCTAGTGGCCTTCTGGGGACAGATACGCAGTATTTT. The full variable domain, rest sourced from reference TRBV12-5 and TRBJ2-3, is DARVTQTPRHKVTEMGQEVTMRCQPILGHNTVFWYRQTMMQGLELLAYFRNRAPLDDSGMPKDRFSAEMPDATLATLKIQPSEPRDSAVYFCASGLLGTDTQYFGPGTRLTVL.

In this sample, this clonotype turned up many times. This chain links TRBV7-8 with TRBJ2-7, with D perhaps TRBD2 (5 bases). The CDR3 contains 11 residues. CDR1 is SGHVS and CDR2 is FQNEAQ in the germline V gene. V lost 5 bases and J lost 12, with 14 bases in between. The DNA of the CDR3 is TGTGCCAGCAGCCTCGCGGGCCCTCCGTACTTC. As protein: CASSLAGPPYF.

A note on this clonotype: A much larger clone sits a single nucleotide away, making a read error possible. The chain uses TRBV19 and TRBJ1-1, with TRBD1 identical over 9 bases. CDR1 is LNHDA and CDR2 is SQIVND in the germline V gene (reference sequence). The CDR3 has 15 amino acids. CDR3 sequence (DNA): TGTGCCGGTAGTATTGGCGGGACAGGGAGGACTGAAGCTTTCTTT. Translated: CAGSIGGTGRTEAFF. The full variable domain, its missing parts supplied by reference TRBV19 and TRBJ1-1, is DGGITQSPKYLFRKEGQNVTLSCEQNLNHDAMYWYRQDPGQGLRLIYYSQIVNDFQKGDIAEGYSVSREKKESFPLTVTSAQKNPTAFYLCAGSIGGTGRTEAFFGQGTRLTVV.

Remarks on this clonotype: Because the CDR3's place on the DNA is in doubt, the DNA is left out and the CDR3 is given as listed by TCRdb. The rearrangement links TRBV28 to TRBJ2-3; the tabulated D call, TRBD1, remains unverified against the DNA. Germline V gives CDR1 MDHEN, CDR2 SYDVKM. The CDR3 has 15 amino acids, counting both end residues. The chain's CDR3 is CASSSSGLDTDTQYF.

This chain connects TRBV7-6 to TRBJ1-1; possibly TRBD1 for D (6 bases). The germline gives CDR1 SGHVS, CDR2 FNYEAQ. This CDR3 spans 13 amino acids. Trimming pared 3 bases from V and 8 bases from J, leaving 13 bases between. CDR3 nucleotide sequence: TGTGCCAGCAGCTTTGGGTTTCAGGGGGAAGCTTTCTTT. Translation gives CASSFGFQGEAFF. Filled out from reference TRBV7-6 and TRBJ1-1, the complete variable domain reads GAGVSQSPRYKVTKRGQDVALRCDPISGHVSLYWYRQALGQGPEFLTYFNYEAQQDKSGLPNDRFSAERPEGSISTLTIQRTEQRDSAMYRCASSFGFQGEAFFGQGTRLTVV.

The rearrangement links TRBV19 to TRBJ2-7, with 9 bases that match TRBD1. Germline lookup yields CDR1 LNHDA and CDR2 SQIVND (reference sequence). The CDR3 runs to 16 residues. The junction had 10 bases not matched to a gene; V was cut back by 3 bases and J by 4 bases. This chain's CDR3 is CASSISGQGTGYEQYF. The DNA for the CDR3 is TGTGCCAGTAGTATCTCGGGACAGGGAACAGGGTACGAGCAGTACTTC.

V and J are TRBV10-2 and TRBJ2-5; D remains unclear. The CDR3 has 14 residues. Germline V lookup: CDR1 WSHSY, CDR2 SAAADI. Trimming stripped 0 bases from V and 7 bases from J, with 12 bases between. CDR3 region: CASSESLPWGTQYF. CDR3 in DNA: TGCGCCAGCAGTGAGTCCCTACCCTGGGGGACCCAGTACTTC.

This clonotype has more than one count but fewer than ten. CDR3 protein: CASTEDRVGPQHF. In DNA form, the CDR3 reads TGTGCCAGCACCGAGGACAGGGTAGGCCCCCAGCATTTT. V and J are TRBV28 and TRBJ1-5, with 8 nucleotides matching TRBD1. J was trimmed by 10 bases and V by 7 bases; bases with no gene match: 9. The germline CDR1 and CDR2 sequences are MDHEN and SYDVKM. There are 13 residues in the CDR3.

This clonotype was counted ten times or more. The rearrangement links TRBV7-2 to TRBJ1-2; D remains unclear. V gave up 2 bases and J gave up 3 bases, with 7 bases separating them. This CDR3 is 13 amino acids long. Germline V gene lookup returns CDR1 SGHTA and CDR2 FQGNSA. CDR3 coding DNA: TGTGCCAGCAGCTTAATGGTGGACTATGGCTACACCTTC. Translated, it gives CASSLMVDYGYTF.

This clonotype was observed a few times. The chain combines TRBV20-1 with TRBJ1-4, with 9 bases aligning to TRBD1. Germline V gene sequence: CDR1 DFQATT, CDR2 SNEGSKA (reference sequence). The CDR3 has 16 amino acids. Losses at the gene ends were 3 bases for V and 7 bases for J; bases not matched to a gene: 12. DNA of the CDR3: TGCAGTGCTAGTCGTACAGGGACAGGGATAGGTGAAAAACTGTTTTTT. Amino acid sequence: CSASRTGTGIGEKLFF.

This clonotype occurred many times. J is TRBJ2-6 and V is TRBV28; D is possibly TRBD1 or TRBD2 (6 bases each). The CDR3 runs 16 residues. V was clipped by 11 bases and J by 0 bases, with 17 bases between them. Germline-derived CDR1 and CDR2 are MDHEN and SYDVKM. CDR3 DNA sequence: TGTGCCGGGGGGTCAGGGGCCCACTCTGGGGCCAACGTCCTGACTTTC. Translated: CAGGSGAHSGANVLTF.

This clonotype appeared many times. The chain uses TRBV19 and TRBJ1-1; D is possibly TRBD1 (6 bases). V lost 4 bases to trimming and J lost 11 bases, with 23 bases between them. This CDR3 has 15 residues. Germline-derived CDR1 and CDR2 are LNHDA and SQIVND (reference sequence). CDR3 sequence reads: CASSSHLRDPRGAFF. The CDR3 DNA follows: TGTGCCAGTAGTAGCCACCTCCGGGATCCCAGGGGCGCTTTCTTT.

This clonotype has only a few counts. The chain combines TRBV19 with TRBJ2-1; D possibly matches TRBD1 or TRBD2 (5 bases each). Germline lookup yields CDR1 LNHDA and CDR2 SQIVND (reference sequence). This CDR3 is built from 14 residues. With 7 bases removed from V and 10 bases from J, the gap between germline ends came to 20 bases. DNA for the CDR3: TGTGCCAGTATGCCAGGGAGTTTTTTCTCGGAGCAGTTCTTC. Translation: CASMPGSFFSEQFF.

The chain joins TRBV7-9 to TRBJ1-6; 10 bases line up with TRBD1. The CDR3 consists of 16 residues. V shed 2 bases, J shed 7 bases, and the junction held 5 bases outside the gene matches. Germline-derived CDR1 and CDR2 are SEHNR and FQNEAQ (reference sequence). CDR3 DNA sequence: TGTGCCAGCAGCTTATCCCGGGACAGGGGCAATTCACCCCTCCACTTT. Amino acid sequence: CASSLSRDRGNSPLHF. Using reference TRBV7-9 and TRBJ1-6 for the parts outside the CDR3, the full variable domain is DTGVSQNPRHKITKRGQNVTFRCDPISEHNRLYWYRQTLGQGPEFLTYFQNEAQLEKSRLLSDRFSAERPKGSFSTLEIQRTEQGDSAMYLCASSLSRDRGNSPLHFGNGTRLTVT.

The chain recombines TRBV29-1 with TRBJ2-1; perhaps TRBD2 as D (5 bases). The germline gives CDR1 SQVTM, CDR2 ANQGSEA. V gave up 4 bases and J gave up 8 bases, with 12 bases separating them. The CDR3 covers 12 residues. The DNA of the CDR3 is TGCAGCGTTGGAGAGAGGGAATATGAGCAGTTCTTC. Its translation is CSVGEREYEQFF.

This clonotype has at least ten counts. The chain recombines TRBV19 with TRBJ2-7, with D uncertain. The germline gives CDR1 LNHDA, CDR2 SQIVND (reference sequence). The CDR3 covers 12 residues. V lost 4 bases and J 2 bases, leaving 6 bases between the germline ends. Written as DNA, the CDR3 is TGTGCCAGTAGTACCGGACCCTACGAGCAGTACTTC. Translating gives CASSTGPYEQYF.

V is TRBV7-9 and J is TRBJ1-5, with D possibly being TRBD1 (6 bases). Trimming took 0 bases from V and 4 from J, leaving 13 bases between them. Germline CDR1 and CDR2: SEHNR and FQNEAQ (reference sequence). The CDR3 is made up of 16 amino acids. The CDR3 is CASSLAVKQGNQPQHF. DNA of the CDR3: TGTGCCAGCAGCTTAGCGGTTAAACAGGGTAATCAGCCCCAGCATTTT.